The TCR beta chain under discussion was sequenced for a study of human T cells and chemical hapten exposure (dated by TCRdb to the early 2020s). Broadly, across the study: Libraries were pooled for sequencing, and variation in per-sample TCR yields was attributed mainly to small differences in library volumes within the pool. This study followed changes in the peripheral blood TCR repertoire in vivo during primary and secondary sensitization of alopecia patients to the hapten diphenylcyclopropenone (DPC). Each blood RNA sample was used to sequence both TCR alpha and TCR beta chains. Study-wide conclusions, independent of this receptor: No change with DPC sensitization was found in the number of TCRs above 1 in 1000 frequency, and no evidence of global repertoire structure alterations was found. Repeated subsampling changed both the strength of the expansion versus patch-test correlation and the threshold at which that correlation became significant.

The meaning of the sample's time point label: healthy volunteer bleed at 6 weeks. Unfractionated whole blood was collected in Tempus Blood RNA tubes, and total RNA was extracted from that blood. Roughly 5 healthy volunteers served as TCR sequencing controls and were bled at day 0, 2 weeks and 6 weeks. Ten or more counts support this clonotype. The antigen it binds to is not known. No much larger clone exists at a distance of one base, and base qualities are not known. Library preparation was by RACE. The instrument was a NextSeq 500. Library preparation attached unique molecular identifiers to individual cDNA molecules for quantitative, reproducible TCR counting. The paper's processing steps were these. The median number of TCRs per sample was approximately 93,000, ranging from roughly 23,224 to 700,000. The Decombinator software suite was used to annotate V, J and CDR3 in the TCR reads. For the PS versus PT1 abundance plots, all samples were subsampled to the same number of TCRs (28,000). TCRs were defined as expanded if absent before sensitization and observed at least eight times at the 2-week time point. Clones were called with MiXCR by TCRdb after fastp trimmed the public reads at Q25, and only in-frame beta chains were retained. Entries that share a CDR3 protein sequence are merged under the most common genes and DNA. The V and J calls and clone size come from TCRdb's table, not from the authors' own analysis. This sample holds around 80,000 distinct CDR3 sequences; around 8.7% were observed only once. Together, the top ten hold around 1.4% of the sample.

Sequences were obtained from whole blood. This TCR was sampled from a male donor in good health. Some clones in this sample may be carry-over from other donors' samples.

Here the CDR3 is given as CASSSRGHTYGYTF. The DNA sequence is given as TGTGCCAGCAGCTCAAGAGGGCACACTTATGGCTACACCTTC. The chain links TRBV7-9 with TRBJ1-2; the D gene lacks a confident call. Via the germline V gene (reference sequence), CDR1 is SEHNR and CDR2 FQNEAQ. V is reduced by 4 bases and J by 5 bases, leaving a spacing of 14 bases between them. Including the terminal cysteine and phenylalanine, the CDR3 comprises 14 residues. Only the CDR3 region is kept as DNA, spanning 42 bases read in frame from base 1.